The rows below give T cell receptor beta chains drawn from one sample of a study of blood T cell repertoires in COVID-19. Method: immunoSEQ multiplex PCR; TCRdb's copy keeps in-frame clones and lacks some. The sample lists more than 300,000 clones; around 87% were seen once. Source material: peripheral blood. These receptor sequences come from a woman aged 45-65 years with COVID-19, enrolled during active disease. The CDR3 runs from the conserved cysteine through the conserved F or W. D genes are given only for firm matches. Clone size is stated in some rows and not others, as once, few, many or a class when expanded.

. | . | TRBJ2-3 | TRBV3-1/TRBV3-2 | TGTGCCAGCAGTTATAGCACAGATACGCAGTATTTT | CASSYSTDTQYF
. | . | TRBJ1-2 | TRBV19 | TGTGCCAGTAGACAGGCGACTAACTATGGCTACACCTTC | CASRQATNYGYTF
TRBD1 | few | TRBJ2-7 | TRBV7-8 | TGTGCCAGCAGCTTAGCAGGGACAGGAGGTTACGAGCAGTACTTC | CASSLAGTGGYEQYF
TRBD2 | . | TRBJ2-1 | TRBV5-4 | TGTGCCAGCAGCGGGACTAGCGGGAGCATCCACAATGAGCAGTTCTTC | CASSGTSGSIHNEQFF
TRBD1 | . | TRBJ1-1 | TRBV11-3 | TGTGCCAGCAGCAGATATACAGGGGGCACTGAAGCTTTCTTT | CASSRYTGGTEAFF
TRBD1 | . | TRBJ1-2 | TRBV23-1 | TGCGCCAGCAGTCGAACCTGGGACAGAAACAACTATGGCTACACCTTC | CASSRTWDRNNYGYTF
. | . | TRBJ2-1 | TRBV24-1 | TGTGCCACCAGTGATTTCATGTCGGGGGATGAGCAGTTCTTC | CATSDFMSGDEQFF
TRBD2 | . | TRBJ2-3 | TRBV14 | TGTGCCAGCAGCCAGTTTCCGGGACTAGCGGGAGCGAGAGGGACAGATACGCAGTATTTT | CASSQFPGLAGARGTDTQYF
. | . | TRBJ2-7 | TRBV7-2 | TGTGCCAGCACCGATGCGGCGGGGATCTCCTACGAGCAGTACTTC | CASTDAAGISYEQYF
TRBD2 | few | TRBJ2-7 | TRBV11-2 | TGTGCCAGCAGCACGACTAGCGGGAGCTACGAGCAGTACTTC | CASSTTSGSYEQYF
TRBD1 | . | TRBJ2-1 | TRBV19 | TGTGCCAGTAGTAATCCAGACTCGGGACAGTACAATGAGCAGTTCTTC | CASSNPDSGQYNEQFF
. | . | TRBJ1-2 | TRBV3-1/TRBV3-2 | TGTGCCAGCAGCCCTCCCGGGTCACTATCCTATGGCTACACCTTC | CASSPPGSLSYGYTF
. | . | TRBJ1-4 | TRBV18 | TGTGCCAGCTCACCTCTACAAGGGGGAGAAAAACTGTTTTTT | CASSPLQGGEKLFF
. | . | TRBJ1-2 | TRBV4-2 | TGTGCCAGCAGCCAGGAACCCGGGATTCCTAACTATGGCTACACCTTC | CASSQEPGIPNYGYTF
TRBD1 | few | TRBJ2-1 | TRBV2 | TGTGCCGGTACCAGGGGGTATAGCAATGAGCAGTTCTTC | CAGTRGYSNEQFF
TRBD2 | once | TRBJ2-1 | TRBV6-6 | TGTGCCAGCAGTTACTTGCTAGCGGGATATGAGCAGTTCTTC | CASSYLLAGYEQFF
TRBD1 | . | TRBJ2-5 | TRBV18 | TGTGCCAGCTCAGGCTTCGGGACAGAAGAGACCCAGTACTTC | CASSGFGTEETQYF
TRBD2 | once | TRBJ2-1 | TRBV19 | TGTGCCAGTAGGGCAACCGGGACTAGCGGAAACAATGAGCAGTTCTTC | CASRATGTSGNNEQFF
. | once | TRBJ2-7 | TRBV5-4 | TGTGCCAGCAGCTTGCTGGGACTTCATTACGAGCAGTACTTC | CASSLLGLHYEQYF
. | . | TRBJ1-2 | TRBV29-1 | TGCAGCGTTTCAAACGGGGGGCAGGGCTATGGCTACACCTTC | CSVSNGGQGYGYTF
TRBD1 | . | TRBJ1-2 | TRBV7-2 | TGTGCCAGCAGCTTAGCTGGGACAGGCCCTAACTATGGCTACACCTTC | CASSLAGTGPNYGYTF
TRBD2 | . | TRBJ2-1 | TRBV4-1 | TGCGCCAGCAGCCGAGCCGGCGGGAGGGGAAACAATGAGCAGTTCTTC | CASSRAGGRGNNEQFF
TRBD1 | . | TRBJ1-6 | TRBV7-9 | TGTGCCAGCAGCTTTGTCCCGGGACAGGGGGCTTCACCCCTCCACTTT | CASSFVPGQGASPLHF
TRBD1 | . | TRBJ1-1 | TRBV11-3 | TGTGCCAGCAGCTTGAACAGGGGCACTGAAGCTTTCTTT | CASSLNRGTEAFF
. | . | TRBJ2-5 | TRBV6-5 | TGTGCCAGCAGTTACTCGATCGTAATGGTGACGGGGACCCAGTACTTC | CASSYSIVMVTGTQYF
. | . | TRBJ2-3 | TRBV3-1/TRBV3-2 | TGTGCCAGCAGCCAAGTGCGGGGTAGCACAGATACGCAGTATTTT | CASSQVRGSTDTQYF
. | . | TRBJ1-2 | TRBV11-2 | TGTGCCAGCAGCTTAGGGTTGTGGCAGGCCTATGGCTACACCTTC | CASSLGLWQAYGYTF
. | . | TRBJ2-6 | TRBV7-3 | TGTGCCAGCAGCTTAAACATCGGGAGCCCTGGGGCCAACGTCCTGACTTTC | CASSLNIGSPGANVLTF
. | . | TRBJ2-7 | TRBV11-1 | TGTGCCAGCAGTCTCCGGGACACAACCTACGAGCAGTACTTC | CASSLRDTTYEQYF
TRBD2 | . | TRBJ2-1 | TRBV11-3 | TGTGCCAGCAGCTTAAGGACTAGCGGGAGAACTGAGCAGTTCTTC | CASSLRTSGRTEQFF
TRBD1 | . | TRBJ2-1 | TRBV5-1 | TGCGCCAGCAGCCTGGACAGGGCTGCCTACCTTTACAATGAGCAGTTCTTC | CASSLDRAAYLYNEQFF
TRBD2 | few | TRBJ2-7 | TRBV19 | TGTGCCAGTAGTATAGCGGGAGGGCCTGGCGAGCAGTACTTC | CASSIAGGPGEQYF
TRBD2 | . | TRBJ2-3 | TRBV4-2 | TGTGCCAGCAGCCGCACCCTAGCGGACGTAGGAGATACGCAGTATTTT | CASSRTLADVGDTQYF
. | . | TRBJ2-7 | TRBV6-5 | TGTGCCTGCTCCCGGGACTGGTCCGGGGAGCAGTACTTC | CACSRDWSGEQYF
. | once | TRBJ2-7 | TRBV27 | TGTGCCAGCAGTCGGGACAGGGGGCGACTAGCGGGAGACGAGCAGTACTTC | CASSRDRGRLAGDEQYF
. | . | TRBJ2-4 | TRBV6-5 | TGTGCCAGCAGGAGTTTAAACATTCAGTACTTC | CASRSLNIQYF
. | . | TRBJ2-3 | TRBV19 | TGTGCCAGTAAGTCGGGAAGCACAGATACGCAGTATTTT | CASKSGSTDTQYF
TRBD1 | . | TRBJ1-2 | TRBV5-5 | TGTGCCAGCAGCTTGGGGCAGGGGGCACGCTACACCTTC | CASSLGQGARYTF
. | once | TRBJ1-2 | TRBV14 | TGTGCCAGCAGCCAGGACAGAACTATTCAATATGGCTACACCTTC | CASSQDRTIQYGYTF
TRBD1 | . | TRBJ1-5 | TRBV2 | TGTGCCAGCAGTCCCGGGACAGTCAATCAGCCCCAGCATTTT | CASSPGTVNQPQHF
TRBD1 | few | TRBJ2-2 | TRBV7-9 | TGTGCCAGCAGCTTTCTTACAGGGGGAACCGGGGAGCTGTTTTTT | CASSFLTGGTGELFF
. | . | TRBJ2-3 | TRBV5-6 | TGTGCCAGCACTTATAGGGCGGAGGTCTTAACTAGCACAGATACGCAGTATTTT | CASTYRAEVLTSTDTQYF
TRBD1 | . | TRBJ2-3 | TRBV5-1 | TGCGCCAGCAGCTTGGGGGGACAGGGTGCAGATACGCAGTATTTT | CASSLGGQGADTQYF
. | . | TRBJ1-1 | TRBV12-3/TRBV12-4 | TGTGCCAGCGCCAGCACTGAAGCTTTCTTT | CASASTEAFF
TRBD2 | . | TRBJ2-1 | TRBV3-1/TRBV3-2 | TGTGCCAGCAGCCCCCAATTAACTAGCGGTCCTACCAATGAGCAGTTCTTC | CASSPQLTSGPTNEQFF
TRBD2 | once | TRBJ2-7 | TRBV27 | TGTGCCAGCAAACCTAGCGGAGGAGCGTACGAGCAGTACTTC | CASKPSGGAYEQYF
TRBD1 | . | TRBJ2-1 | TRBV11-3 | TGTGCCAGCAGCTTAGATCCGGGACAGGGATTTAGCAATGAGCAGTTCTTC | CASSLDPGQGFSNEQFF
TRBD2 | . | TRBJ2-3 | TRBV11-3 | TGTGCCAGCAGCGACAAACTAGCGGGAGGGCCTATTTACACAGATACGCAGTATTTT | CASSDKLAGGPIYTDTQYF
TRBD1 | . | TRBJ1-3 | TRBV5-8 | TGTGCCAGCAGCGTGGGACAGCCTGGAAACACCATATATTTT | CASSVGQPGNTIYF
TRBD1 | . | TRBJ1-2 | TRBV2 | TGTGCCAGCAGGGCGGGACAGCAAGAAAGCTATGGCTACACCTTC | CASRAGQQESYGYTF
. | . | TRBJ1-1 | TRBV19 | TGTGCCAGTAGTATAGGAGTTCCCTCCAACACTGAAGCTTTCTTT | CASSIGVPSNTEAFF
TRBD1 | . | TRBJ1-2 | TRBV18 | TGTGCCAGCTCACCCGGACAGGGCCAAGAATACTATGGCTACACCTTC | CASSPGQGQEYYGYTF
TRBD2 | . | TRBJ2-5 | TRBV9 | TGTGCCAGCAGCTCCCGGGGAGCGGGAGCGTTAGGACAAGAGACCCAGTACTTC | CASSSRGAGALGQETQYF